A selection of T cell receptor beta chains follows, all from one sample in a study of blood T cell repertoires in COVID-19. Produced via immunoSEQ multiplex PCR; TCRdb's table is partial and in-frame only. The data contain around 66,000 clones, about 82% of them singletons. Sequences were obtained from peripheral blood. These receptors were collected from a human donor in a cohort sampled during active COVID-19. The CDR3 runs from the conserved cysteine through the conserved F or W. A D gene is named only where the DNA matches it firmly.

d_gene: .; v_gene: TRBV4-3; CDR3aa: CASSQEWNRGTSNYGYTF
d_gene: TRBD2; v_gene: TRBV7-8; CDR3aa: CASSQNTGTNSYEQYF
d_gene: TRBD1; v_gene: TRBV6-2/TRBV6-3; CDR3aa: CASSYRQGMDGYTF
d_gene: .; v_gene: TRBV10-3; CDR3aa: CAMGSIADRTDTQYF
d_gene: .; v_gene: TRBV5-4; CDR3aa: CASSLQGRETQYF
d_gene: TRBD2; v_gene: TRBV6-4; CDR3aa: CARQAGSAYEQYF
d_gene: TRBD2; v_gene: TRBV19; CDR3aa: CASSPGLVSSEQYF
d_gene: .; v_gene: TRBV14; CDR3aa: CASSGRQFRGYTF
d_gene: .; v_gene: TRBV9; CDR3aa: CASSPSPQGYAEQYF
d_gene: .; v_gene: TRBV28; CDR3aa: CASSPTGFTEAFF
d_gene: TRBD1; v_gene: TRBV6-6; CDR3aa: CASSHGDSLSGANVLTF
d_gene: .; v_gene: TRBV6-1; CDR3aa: CASSEADRLNQPQHF
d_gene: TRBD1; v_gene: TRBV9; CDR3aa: CASSADRGYTEAFF
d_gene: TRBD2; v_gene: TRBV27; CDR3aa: CASSPDVAGLGVYNEQFF
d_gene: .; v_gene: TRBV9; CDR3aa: CASSPGGALGSYEQYF
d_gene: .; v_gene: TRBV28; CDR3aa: CASSRVGGGGGEAFF
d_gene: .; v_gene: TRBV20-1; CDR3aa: CSARISDGYTF
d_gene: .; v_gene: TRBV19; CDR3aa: CASSNRDGNTIYF
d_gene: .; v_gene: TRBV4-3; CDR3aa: CASSQGRRESEQYF
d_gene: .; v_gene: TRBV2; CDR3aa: CASSYSSNTGELFF
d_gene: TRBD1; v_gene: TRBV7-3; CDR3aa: CASSPGGNTEAFF
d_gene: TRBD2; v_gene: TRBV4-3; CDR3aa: CASSRLAGGADTQYF
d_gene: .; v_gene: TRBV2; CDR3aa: CASGGFEGYGYTF
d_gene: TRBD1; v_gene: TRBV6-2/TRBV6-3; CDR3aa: CASSYGQGIYGYTF
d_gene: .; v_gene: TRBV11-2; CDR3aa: CASSWSQRRNEQYF
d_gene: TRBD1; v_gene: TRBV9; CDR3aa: CASSPMTGDSNQPQHF
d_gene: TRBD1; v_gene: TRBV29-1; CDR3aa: CSVEGQSYEQYF
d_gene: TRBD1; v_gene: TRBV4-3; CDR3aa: CASSQEQGAAAGNTIYF
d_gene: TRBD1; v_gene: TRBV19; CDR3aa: CASSRGQGAHQPQHF
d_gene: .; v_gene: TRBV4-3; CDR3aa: CASSQDLGRTGELFF
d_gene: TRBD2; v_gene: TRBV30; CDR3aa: CAWTIGGDTQYF
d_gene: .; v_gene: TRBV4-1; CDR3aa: CASSREGLLALGGYTF
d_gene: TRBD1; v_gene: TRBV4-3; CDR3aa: CASSRGTANSYEQYF
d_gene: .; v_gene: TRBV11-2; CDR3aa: CASIRVAQPQHF
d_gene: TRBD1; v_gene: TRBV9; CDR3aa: CASSVSGTGAYEQYF
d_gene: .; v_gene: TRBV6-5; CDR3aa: CASSKTLRATYEQYF
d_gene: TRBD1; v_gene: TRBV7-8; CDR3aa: CASSKTGEWHEQYF
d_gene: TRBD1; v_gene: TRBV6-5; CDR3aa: CASSPGQKNTEAFF
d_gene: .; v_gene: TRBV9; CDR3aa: CASSVGGLASEQFF
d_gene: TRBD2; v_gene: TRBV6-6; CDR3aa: CASSYSRLASNEQFF
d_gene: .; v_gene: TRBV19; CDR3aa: CASSTQSGNTGELFF
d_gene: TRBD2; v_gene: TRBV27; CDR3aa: CASSSGGGAGANVLTF
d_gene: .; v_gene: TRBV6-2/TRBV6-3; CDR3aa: CASSYRGGNQPQHF
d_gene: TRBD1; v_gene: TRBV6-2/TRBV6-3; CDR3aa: CASSYPGDRGGEQYF
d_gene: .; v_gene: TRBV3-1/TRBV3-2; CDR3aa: CASSLGLSNQPQHF